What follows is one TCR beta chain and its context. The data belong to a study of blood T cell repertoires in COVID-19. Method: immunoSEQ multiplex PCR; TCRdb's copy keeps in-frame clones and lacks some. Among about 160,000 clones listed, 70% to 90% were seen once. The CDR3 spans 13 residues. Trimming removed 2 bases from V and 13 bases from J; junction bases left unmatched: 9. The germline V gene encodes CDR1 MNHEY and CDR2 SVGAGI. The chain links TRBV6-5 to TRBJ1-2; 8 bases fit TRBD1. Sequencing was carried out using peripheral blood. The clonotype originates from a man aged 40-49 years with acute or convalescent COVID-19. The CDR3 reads CASSYLDRGPGTF. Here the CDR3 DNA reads TGTGCCAGCAGTTACCTTGACAGGGGCCCGGGCACCTTC.